This is a list of T cell receptor beta chains from one sample in a study of cytomegalovirus exposure and HLA in healthy donors. The data were produced by immunoSEQ multiplex PCR, yet TCRdb's version contains in-frame clones alone and is incomplete. The profile shows 220,000 or so clones, about 72% of them singletons. Sequencing was carried out using PBMCs. The source is a male donor in good health and CMV-seronegative. CDR3s include the opening cysteine and the closing phenylalanine or tryptophan. The D gene is left open where the match is weak. Clone size is not always given. Where it is, it says once, few, many or a class for expanded clones.

clone_size j_call d_call v_call cdr3_aa cdr3_nt
- TRBJ2-5 - TRBV6-1 CASTPVARETQYF TGTGCCAGCACCCCCGTAGCTAGGGAGACCCAGTACTTC
- TRBJ1-1 TRBD1 TRBV28 CASSQLQGMNTEAFF TGTGCCAGCAGTCAACTACAGGGGATGAACACTGAAGCTTTCTTT
- TRBJ2-5 - TRBV11-2 CASSSSPLETQYF TGTGCCAGCAGCTCAAGCCCACTAGAGACCCAGTACTTC
- TRBJ2-3 TRBD2 TRBV7-9 CASSPGLAGGDTQYF TGTGCCAGCAGCCCGGGACTAGCGGGCGGAGATACGCAGTATTTT
- TRBJ2-7 TRBD1 TRBV11-1 CASSLLHRGLQKQYF TGTGCCAGCAGCTTATTACACAGGGGATTGCAGAAGCAGTACTTC
- TRBJ2-3 TRBD1 TRBV6-6 CASSRDRASTDTQYF TGTGCCAGCAGCAGGGACAGAGCTAGCACAGATACGCAGTATTTT
- TRBJ1-4 - TRBV14 CASSPGTLNEKLFF TGTGCCAGCAGCCCCGGGACATTAAATGAAAAACTGTTTTTT
- TRBJ2-1 TRBD2 TRBV25-1 CASRRTSGHGNNEQFF TGTGCCAGCAGACGGACTAGCGGGCATGGGAACAATGAGCAGTTCTTC
- TRBJ1-1 - TRBV2 CASNGHPNTEAFF TGTGCCAGCAACGGACACCCGAACACTGAAGCTTTCTTT
- TRBJ2-3 - TRBV19 CASSGSYGDTQYF TGTGCCAGTAGCGGGTCCTACGGGGATACGCAGTATTTT
- TRBJ1-4 - TRBV9 CASSVAQGGGEKLFF TGTGCCAGCAGCGTAGCACAGGGCGGCGGTGAAAAACTGTTTTTT
- TRBJ2-7 TRBD1 TRBV19 CASSIGTGAYEQYF TGTGCCAGTAGTATAGGGACAGGGGCCTACGAGCAGTACTTC
once TRBJ2-2 TRBD1 TRBV11-3 CASSHRGQVRLTGELFF TGTGCCAGCAGCCATAGAGGACAGGTTCGGCTCACCGGGGAGCTGTTTTTT
- TRBJ2-7 - TRBV29-1 CSVESGEQYF TGCAGCGTTGAATCGGGGGAGCAGTACTTC
- TRBJ2-7 TRBD2 TRBV6-5 CASSYSGLAAGEQYF TGTGCCAGCAGTTACTCGGGACTAGCTGCGGGCGAGCAGTACTTC
- TRBJ2-3 TRBD2 TRBV19 CASSRGLAGVSSTDTQYF TGTGCCAGTAGTCGTGGACTAGCGGGAGTAAGTAGCACAGATACGCAGTATTTT
- TRBJ2-5 - TRBV11-2 CASSSARGRETQYF TGTGCCAGCAGCTCCGCCAGGGGACGGGAGACCCAGTACTTC
- TRBJ2-7 TRBD2 TRBV5-1 CASSSYLTSGHYEQYF TGCGCCAGCAGCTCGTATTTAACTAGCGGTCACTACGAGCAGTACTTC
once TRBJ2-6 TRBD2 TRBV28 CASSPPGGSGANVLTF TGTGCCAGCAGCCCACCGGGGGGCTCTGGGGCCAACGTCCTGACTTTC
- TRBJ1-1 TRBD1 TRBV6-1 CASSGKGGEITEAFF TGTGCCAGCAGTGGAAAAGGGGGCGAAATCACTGAAGCTTTCTTT
- TRBJ2-3 TRBD2 TRBV7-9 CASSWTSGAVTDTQYF TGTGCCAGCAGCTGGACTAGCGGTGCCGTAACAGATACGCAGTATTTT
- TRBJ1-5 - TRBV2 CASSEENRVGQPQHF TGTGCCAGCAGTGAAGAAAACAGGGTTGGTCAGCCCCAGCATTTT
- TRBJ2-7 - TRBV7-9 CASSFYRQGYEQYF TGTGCCAGCAGCTTTTATCGGCAGGGGTACGAGCAGTACTTC
- TRBJ2-2 - TRBV2 CASSRTENTGELFF TGTGCCAGCAGTCGGACTGAAAACACCGGGGAGCTGTTTTTT
few TRBJ2-5 - TRBV9 CASSVEQGLGQETQYF TGTGCCAGCAGCGTCGAGCAGGGGCTTGGCCAAGAGACCCAGTACTTC
- TRBJ2-2 - TRBV28 CASSLVGGYTGELFF TGTGCCAGCAGTTTAGTTGGAGGGTACACCGGGGAGCTGTTTTTT
- TRBJ1-5 - TRBV19 CASSMKTGPQPQHF TGTGCCAGTAGTATGAAGACAGGCCCTCAGCCCCAGCATTTT
few TRBJ2-1 TRBD2 TRBV6-4 CASSDGLAGGEQFF TGTGCCAGCAGTGACGGACTAGCGGGAGGTGAGCAGTTCTTC
- TRBJ1-1 - TRBV21-1 CASSKVGTGDFGDTEAFF TGTGCCAGCAGCAAAGTGGGGACAGGGGATTTCGGGGACACTGAAGCTTTCTTT
- TRBJ2-7 TRBD1 TRBV27 CASSLTGGYEQYF TGTGCCAGCAGTCTGACAGGGGGGTACGAGCAGTACTTC
- TRBJ2-3 - TRBV9 CASSVLSAEGSSTDTQYF TGTGCCAGCAGCGTACTCTCGGCGGAGGGAAGTTCCACAGATACGCAGTATTTT
- TRBJ2-2 - TRBV19 CASSIRVSGELFF TGTGCCAGTAGTATCCGAGTATCCGGGGAGCTGTTTTTT
- TRBJ2-1 TRBD2 TRBV11-3 CASSPYTGTSANEQFF TGTGCCAGCAGCCCATATACCGGGACTAGCGCCAATGAGCAGTTCTTC
- TRBJ2-1 TRBD2 TRBV10-2 CASCSVPYGTSVYNEQFF TGCGCCAGCTGTTCCGTGCCATATGGGACTAGCGTATACAATGAGCAGTTCTTC
few TRBJ1-4 - TRBV25-1 CASSDPAGNEKLFF TGTGCCAGCAGTGACCCGGCGGGTAATGAAAAACTGTTTTTT
once TRBJ2-2 - TRBV9 CASSVAGNTGELFF TGTGCCAGCAGCGTAGCGGGGAACACCGGGGAGCTGTTTTTT